Listed here are 12 T cell receptor beta chains from one sample, sequenced in a study of CD8 T cells in Susac syndrome. The RNA, about 0.5 to 1 ug, was put through reverse transcription using random hexamers. MiXCR was run by TCRdb on the immunoSEQ multiplex PCR reads, yielding one entry per CDR3 protein. The data contain approximately 150,000 distinct CDR3 sequences, around 95% of them singletons. Sequencing used CD4+ T cells from PBMCs. The receptors shown here come from a human donor with Susac syndrome.

The genes are TRBV28 and TRBJ2-5; TRBD1 matches at 8 bases. This CDR3 is 14 amino acids long. Unmatched junction bases numbered 6, after V lost 8 bases and J lost 1 base. Germline V gene lookup returns CDR1 MDHEN and CDR2 SYDVKM. This chain's CDR3 is CASRTGPGQETQYF. CDR3 nucleotide sequence: TGTGCCAGCCGGACAGGGCCCGGCCAAGAGACCCAGTACTTC.

The chain carries TRBV12-3 or TRBV12-4 and TRBJ2-6, with TRBD2 matching 13 bases. J was trimmed by 3 bases and V by 6 bases; bases with no gene match: 2. The length of the CDR3 is 16 residues. In nucleotides, the CDR3 is TGTGCCAGCAGGGGGACTAGCGGGATTGGGGCCAACGTCCTGACTTTC. Its translation: CASRGTSGIGANVLTF.

The CDR3 spells CASGQYSSYNEQFF. DNA for the CDR3: TGTGCCAGCGGCCAATACAGCTCCTACAATGAGCAGTTCTTC. The chain combines TRBV28 with TRBJ2-1; unclear D gene. The germline gives CDR1 MDHEN, CDR2 SYDVKM. The CDR3 has 14 residues. V was pared by 8 bases and J by 0 bases, with 11 bases between. Filled out from reference TRBV28 and TRBJ2-1, the complete variable domain reads DVKVTQSSRYLVKRTGEKVFLECVQDMDHENMFWYRQDPGLGLRLIYFSYDVKMKEKGDIPEGYSVSREKKERFSLILESASTNQTSMYLCASGQYSSYNEQFFGPGTRLTVL.

For the CDR3, the DNA is TGCAGTGCTAGTGTTGCGGGGGGGCCGCCAGATACGCAGTATTTT. Its protein is CSASVAGGPPDTQYF. The chain couples TRBV20-1 to TRBJ2-3; 9 bases match TRBD2. The junction had 8 bases not matched to a gene; V was cut back by 3 bases and J by 4 bases. Germline V gives CDR1 DFQATT, CDR2 SNEGSKA (reference sequence). The CDR3 covers 15 residues.

The chain has TRBV4-1 and TRBJ1-2; D gene unclear. Germline CDR1 MGHRA, CDR2 YSYEKL. V lost 0 bases, J lost 13 bases, and 9 bases lay in between. The CDR3 extends over 11 amino acids. The CDR3 region has the DNA TGCGCCAGCAGCCAAGACAGGATACTCACCTTC. It translates to CASSQDRILTF.

The V and J genes are TRBV5-4 and TRBJ2-7; D is possibly TRBD2 (6 bases). Germline V gene data show CDR1 as SGHNT and CDR2 as YYREEE (reference sequence). V shed 4 bases and J shed 0 bases, with 14 bases lying between them. CDR3 length: 15 residues. Written as DNA, the CDR3 is TGTGCCAGCAGCACCTGGGACTTCTCCTCCTACGAGCAGTACTTC. Amino acids: CASSTWDFSSYEQYF.

This chain uses TRBV25-1 with TRBJ2-3; D could derive from TRBD1 or TRBD2 (5 bases each). This CDR3 is built from 13 residues. The germline gives CDR1 MGHDK, CDR2 SYGVNS. Between the trimmed V and J ends, which lost 4 bases and 7 bases, there was a span of 12 bases. CDR3 DNA sequence: TGTGCCAGCAGTGGGGGGACGCCTAATACGCAGTATTTT. As protein: CASSGGTPNTQYF.

This clonotype was observed a handful of times. The V gene is TRBV4-1, the J gene TRBJ2-7, with 11 nucleotides matching TRBD1. CDR3 size: 14 residues. J was trimmed by 5 bases and V by 3 bases; bases with no gene match: 3. CDR1 and CDR2 (germline): MGHRA, YSYEKL. CDR3 DNA sequence: TGCGCCAGCAGCCAGGGGACAGGGGGGAACGAGCAGTACTTC. It is translated as CASSQGTGGNEQYF.

This chain connects TRBV29-1 to TRBJ2-3, with a tentative D call TRBD2 (5 bases). Germline CDR1 and CDR2: SQVTM and ANQGSEA. The CDR3 is 12 residues long. V lost 4 bases to trimming and J lost 5 bases, with 10 bases between them. CDR3 sequence (DNA): TGCAGCGTTGCGAGGGCGGGAGATACGCAGTATTTT. This encodes CSVARAGDTQYF.

This clonotype is a singleton in its sample. The chain uses TRBV6-1 and TRBJ1-1; perhaps TRBD1 as D (5 bases). Germline assignment: CDR1 MNHNS and CDR2 SASEGT. CDR3 size: 16 residues. Trimming removed 8 bases at V and 10 bases at J, with 29 bases between. CDR3 bases: TGTGCCAGCCGCGGGGACTTGGGGGTGTCACCTAGTGCAGCTTTCTTT. It is translated as CASRGDLGVSPSAAFF.

The CDR3 DNA reads as TGTGCCAGCAGTATTCACACAGGGAGTGGCTACACCTTC. As protein: CASSIHTGSGYTF. The chain has TRBV11-2 and TRBJ1-2; D perhaps matches TRBD1 (6 bases). Trimming removed 6 bases from V and 7 bases from J, with 15 bases in between. This CDR3 is 13 amino acids long. The germline V gene has CDR1 SGHAT and CDR2 FQNNGV.

V is TRBV5-6 and J is TRBJ2-1; D call uncertain. This CDR3 has 13 amino acids. Germline assignment: CDR1 SGHDT and CDR2 YYEEEE. Between the trimmed V and J ends, which lost 1 base and 9 bases, there was a span of 11 bases. The CDR3 nucleotides are TGTGCCAGCAGCTTGTCCAGGTCTAGTGAGCAGTTCTTC. This encodes CASSLSRSSEQFF.